The 27 T cell receptor beta chains below all came from one sample that was sequenced in a study of blood T cell repertoires in COVID-19. Libraries were prepared by immunoSEQ multiplex PCR; TCRdb keeps only in-frame clonotypes and omits some of them. The sample records more than 45,000 clones, 90% being singletons. Sequenced: peripheral blood. The receptor source for this set is an elderly woman with acute or convalescent COVID-19.

This chain connects TRBV14 to TRBJ2-3, with 13 bases lining up with TRBD2. This CDR3 is built from 16 residues. V lost 4 bases, J lost 7 bases, and 8 bases stayed unmatched. Germline V gene data show CDR1 as SGHDN and CDR2 as FVKESK. The CDR3 DNA reads TGTGCCAGCAGCCTCAGGACTAGCGGGAGTATATATACGCAGTATTTT. Translation: CASSLRTSGSIYTQYF. The whole variable domain, remainder taken from reference TRBV14 and TRBJ2-3, is EAGVTQFPSHSVIEKGQTVTLRCDPISGHDNLYWYRRVMGKEIKFLLHFVKESKQDESGMPNNRFLAERTGGTYSTLKVQPAELEDSGVYFCASSLRTSGSIYTQYFGPGTRLTVL.

The V and J genes are TRBV4-3 and TRBJ2-2, with D possibly being TRBD2 (5 bases). The CDR3 covers 15 residues. The germline CDR1 and CDR2 sequences are LGHNA and YSLEER. With 0 bases removed from V and 7 bases from J, the gap between germline ends came to 12 bases. CDR3 region: CASSQDEGAVGELFF. Written as DNA, the CDR3 is TGCGCCAGCAGCCAAGATGAGGGAGCGGTCGGGGAGCTGTTTTTT.

The chain has TRBV30 and TRBJ1-3; perhaps TRBD1 as D (6 bases). The CDR3 runs to 14 residues. The V end was cut by 0 bases, the J end by 0 bases, with 6 bases between. CDR1 is GTSNPN and CDR2 is SVGIG in the germline V gene (reference sequence). Here the CDR3 reads CAWSVGGSGNTIYF. The CDR3 nucleotides are TGTGCCTGGAGTGTAGGGGGCTCTGGAAACACCATATATTTT.

The rearrangement uses TRBV6-6 and TRBJ2-5; 9 bases align to TRBD1. V lost 7 bases and J lost 4; bases outside the gene matches: 1. Germline CDR1 reads MNHNY; CDR2 reads SVGAGI (reference sequence). The CDR3 is made up of 12 amino acids. The CDR3 nucleotides read TGTGCCAGCAACAGGGGGCGAGAGACCCAGTACTTC. Its translation: CASNRGRETQYF.

The gene calls are TRBV5-1 and TRBJ1-1; unclear D gene. Germline V gene data show CDR1 as SGHRS and CDR2 as YFSETQ. The CDR3 covers 14 residues. V was cut by 1 base and J by 4 bases, with 11 bases left in between. In DNA form, the CDR3 reads TGCGCCAGCAGCTTGACCTCAGCGGGCACTGAAGCTTTCTTT. Translating it yields CASSLTSAGTEAFF.

The chain recombines TRBV24-1 with TRBJ2-2; weak D call: TRBD2 (6 bases). With 0 bases removed from V and 4 bases from J, the gap between germline ends came to 11 bases. The CDR3 covers 16 residues. The V gene's germline CDR1 is KGHDR and CDR2 SFDVKD. The CDR3 DNA is TGTGCCACCAGTGATTTGGTAGCGACTAGCACCGGGGAGCTGTTTTTT. It yields the protein CATSDLVATSTGELFF.

This clone was seen a handful of times. This rearrangement joins TRBV7-9 to TRBJ2-7, with D perhaps matching TRBD2 (5 bases). Germline V lookup: CDR1 SEHNR, CDR2 FQNEAQ (reference sequence). This CDR3 is built from 14 residues. V lost 5 bases and J 2 bases, leaving 13 bases between the germline ends. CDR3 sequence (DNA): TGTGCCAGCAGCCGAGGTAGCGCTCCCTACGAGCAGTACTTC. Its protein product is CASSRGSAPYEQYF.

The chain employs TRBV19 and TRBJ1-1; D may be TRBD1 (5 bases). The germline gives CDR1 LNHDA, CDR2 SQIVND (reference sequence). Trimming took 3 bases from V and 6 from J, leaving 11 bases between them. This CDR3 comprises 13 residues. As DNA, the CDR3 is TGTGCCAGTAGTATTGGGGGGTTAGCTGAAGCTTTCTTT. It is translated as CASSIGGLAEAFF.

The V and J genes are TRBV5-6 and TRBJ1-1; 10 bases map to TRBD1. Per the germline V gene, CDR1 is SGHDT and CDR2 is YYEEEE. This CDR3 is built from 16 residues. Germline trimming cut 5 bases from V and 13 bases from J; bases unmatched to any gene: 20. The CDR3 spells CASSTPGQGPDDGLFF. In DNA form, the CDR3 reads TGTGCCAGCAGTACGCCGGGACAGGGGCCGGATGACGGTCTTTTCTTT.

The chain recombines TRBV7-2 with TRBJ2-7, with D perhaps matching TRBD2 (5 bases). From germline, CDR1 is SGHTA and CDR2 FQGNSA. The CDR3 is made up of 14 amino acids. With 0 bases removed from V and 3 bases from J, the gap between germline ends came to 9 bases. The CDR3 DNA is TGTGCCAGCAGCTTAGCGCGGGTGAACTACGAGCAGTACTTC. This sequence encodes CASSLARVNYEQYF.

This chain uses TRBV18 with TRBJ1-2, with 8 nucleotides matching TRBD1. Losses at the gene ends were 6 bases for V and 6 bases for J; bases not matched to a gene: 12. This CDR3 has 15 amino acids. Germline CDR1 reads KGHSH; CDR2 reads LQKENI. CDR3 sequence reads: CASSQSEQGVNGYTF. For the CDR3, the DNA is TGTGCCAGCTCGCAATCAGAACAGGGGGTGAATGGCTACACCTTC.

This clone occurred a few times. The genes are TRBV6-5 and TRBJ2-2, with D hard to call. Germline CDR1 is MNHEY and CDR2 is SVGAGI. V was clipped by 5 bases and J by 6 bases, with 7 bases between them. There are 12 residues in the CDR3. CDR3 amino acids: CASSPPSGELFF. The CDR3 bases are TGTGCCAGCAGTCCCCCTTCCGGGGAGCTGTTTTTT.

This clone was observed once. This chain connects TRBV19 to TRBJ2-1, with 14 bases aligning to TRBD2. The ends lost 10 bases at V and 6 bases at J; junction bases unmatched: 8. Germline V CDR1 and CDR2: LNHDA, SQIVND (reference sequence). The CDR3 sequence is 15 residues long. CDR3 sequence: CATDHGTSGSNEQFF. The CDR3 bases are TGTGCCACCGACCACGGGACTAGCGGGAGCAATGAGCAGTTCTTC.

CDR3 nucleotide sequence: TGTGCCAGCAGTGACTCCACTAGCGGGAGGAACTATTTT. Protein product: CASSDSTSGRNYF. The gene calls are TRBV6-4 and TRBJ2-3; TRBD2 agrees at 12 bases. After removal of 0 bases from V and 15 bases from J, the junction contained 4 bases not matched to a gene. Germline-derived CDR1 and CDR2 are MRHNA and SNTAGT. The CDR3 is 13 residues long.

The chain employs TRBV5-5 and TRBJ1-1, with 9 bases lining up with TRBD1. The CDR3 has 15 residues. CDR1 and CDR2 (germline): SGHKS, YYEKEE (reference sequence). Trimming at V came to 0 bases and at J to 5 bases, leaving 5 bases not matched to a gene. The CDR3 reads CASSLEGQGRTEAFF. The CDR3 coding sequence is TGTGCCAGCAGCTTGGAGGGACAGGGTAGGACTGAAGCTTTCTTT.

The chain has TRBV12-3 or TRBV12-4 and TRBJ1-4; D uncertain. The CDR3 has 13 amino acids. The ends were cut back, 2 bases at V and 5 bases at J, with 6 bases in the middle. The chain's CDR3 is CASSLLLNEKLFF. The DNA of the CDR3 is TGTGCCAGCAGTTTATTACTGAATGAAAAACTGTTTTTT.

This chain connects TRBV6-2 or TRBV6-3 to TRBJ1-5; 9 bases are shared with TRBD1. Trimming at V came to 4 bases and at J to 4 bases, leaving 8 bases not matched to a gene. The CDR3 spans 16 residues. Germline V gene data show CDR1 as MNHEY and CDR2 as SVGEGT. The CDR3 region is CASSSLGTGRNQPQHF. The CDR3 region has the DNA TGTGCCAGCAGTTCCCTCGGGACAGGGAGGAATCAGCCCCAGCATTTT.

The chain uses TRBV5-1 and TRBJ1-1, with 7 bases that match TRBD1. The V gene end was trimmed by 0 bases and the J gene end by 6 bases; junction bases not matched to a gene: 5. This CDR3 is 14 amino acids long. CDR1 and CDR2 from the germline V gene are SGHRS and YFSETQ. Here the CDR3 DNA reads TGCGCCAGCAGCTTGGCCGAGGGGGCAGCTGAAGCTTTCTTT. Protein: CASSLAEGAAEAFF.

By proportion, this clone is medium-sized. The rearrangement links TRBV5-5 to TRBJ2-1; TRBD1 aligns across 9 bases. After removal of 4 bases from V and 6 bases from J, the junction contained 8 bases not matched to a gene. CDR3 length equals 15 residues. Germline loops: CDR1 SGHKS, CDR2 YYEKEE (reference sequence). The DNA of the CDR3 is TGTGCCAGCAGCCCAGTTGGGACAGGGACCAATGAGCAGTTCTTC. It yields the protein CASSPVGTGTNEQFF.

In DNA form, the CDR3 reads TGTGCCAGCAGCCAAGCGGGGGGCGCCCAGTACAATGAGCAGTTCTTC. As protein: CASSQAGGAQYNEQFF. The J gene is TRBJ2-1, the V gene TRBV3-1 (or the pseudogene TRBV3-2); D possibly corresponds to TRBD2 (7 bases). CDR3 length: 16 amino acids. V was trimmed by 1 base and J by 4 bases, leaving 14 bases between them. The germline CDR1 and CDR2 sequences are LGHDT and YNNKEL (reference sequence).

The chain recombines TRBV24-1 with TRBJ2-1; 9 nucleotides agree with TRBD1. Germline trimming cut 5 bases from V and 2 bases from J; bases unmatched to any gene: 3. CDR3 length: 15 amino acids. Germline V gives CDR1 KGHDR, CDR2 SFDVKD. CDR3 in amino acids: CATSVGQGPYNEQFF. As DNA, the CDR3 is TGTGCCACCAGTGTCGGACAGGGGCCCTACAATGAGCAGTTCTTC.

This rearrangement joins TRBV9 to TRBJ2-1; 12 positions agree with TRBD2. The germline V gene encodes CDR1 SGDLS and CDR2 YYNGEE. The CDR3 consists of 17 residues. After removal of 3 bases from V and 3 bases from J, the junction contained 7 bases not matched to a gene. As DNA, the CDR3 is TGTGCCAGCAGCGCGGGGACTAGCGGGCGGAGCTACAATGAGCAGTTCTTC. This gives the protein CASSAGTSGRSYNEQFF.

This chain uses TRBV2 with TRBJ2-2; TRBD2 matches at 9 bases. This CDR3 comprises 15 residues. V lost 3 bases, J lost 5 bases, and 4 bases stayed unmatched. Germline CDR1 SNHLY, CDR2 FYNNEI. DNA for the CDR3: TGTGCCAGCAGTGAGGGACTAGCCTTGACCGGGGAGCTGTTTTTT. Its protein is CASSEGLALTGELFF.

The gene calls are TRBV6-1 and TRBJ1-2; D call uncertain. The V gene lost 1 base and the J gene lost 4 bases, with 16 bases spanning the gap. The CDR3 covers 16 residues. The germline V gene has CDR1 MNHNS and CDR2 SASEGT. CDR3 protein: CASSEETLGLIYGYTF. CDR3 in DNA: TGTGCCAGCAGTGAAGAAACCCTAGGTCTAATCTATGGCTACACCTTC.

The genes are TRBV13 and TRBJ1-2; tentatively, D is TRBD1 (6 bases). CDR1 PRHDT and CDR2 FYEKMQ come from the germline V gene (reference sequence). V was trimmed by 0 bases and J by 1 base, leaving 9 bases between them. The CDR3 spans 15 residues. The CDR3 spells CASSLGGQSNYGYTF. The CDR3 DNA reads TGTGCCAGCAGCTTAGGAGGACAGAGTAACTATGGCTACACCTTC.

This clone has only one observation. This chain joins TRBV7-3 and TRBJ2-1; D not certain. CDR1 SGHTA and CDR2 FQGTGA come from the germline V gene. V shed 5 bases and J shed 0 bases, with 5 bases lying between them. The length of the CDR3 is 13 residues. The CDR3 sequence: CASSLSSYNEQFF. The DNA for the CDR3 is TGTGCCAGCAGCCTCAGCTCCTACAATGAGCAGTTCTTC.

V and J are TRBV6-2 or TRBV6-3 and TRBJ2-1, with 7 nucleotides matching TRBD2. After removal of 5 bases from V and 2 bases from J, the junction contained 9 bases not matched to a gene. CDR3 length: 16 residues. Per germline, CDR1 MNHEY and CDR2 SVGEGT. The CDR3 loop is CASSTPGGSPYNEQFF. CDR3 bases: TGTGCCAGCAGTACCCCGGGGGGTTCTCCCTACAATGAGCAGTTCTTC.